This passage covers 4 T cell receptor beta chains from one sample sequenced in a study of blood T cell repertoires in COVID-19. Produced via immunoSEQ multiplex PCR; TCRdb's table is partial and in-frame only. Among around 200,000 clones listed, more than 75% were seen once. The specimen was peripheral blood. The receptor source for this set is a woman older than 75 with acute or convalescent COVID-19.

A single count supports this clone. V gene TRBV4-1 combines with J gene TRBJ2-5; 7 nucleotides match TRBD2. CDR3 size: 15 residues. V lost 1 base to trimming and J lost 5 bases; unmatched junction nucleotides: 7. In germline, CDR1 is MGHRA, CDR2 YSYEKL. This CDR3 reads CASSQGLAFRETQYF. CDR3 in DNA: TGCGCCAGCAGCCAAGGACTAGCTTTTCGGGAGACCCAGTACTTC.

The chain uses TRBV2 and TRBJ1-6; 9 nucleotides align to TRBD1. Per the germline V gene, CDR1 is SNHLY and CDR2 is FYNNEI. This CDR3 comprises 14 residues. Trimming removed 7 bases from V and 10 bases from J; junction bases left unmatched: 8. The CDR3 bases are TGTGCCAGCACTGGACAGGGGACCGGATCACCCCTCCACTTT. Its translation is CASTGQGTGSPLHF.

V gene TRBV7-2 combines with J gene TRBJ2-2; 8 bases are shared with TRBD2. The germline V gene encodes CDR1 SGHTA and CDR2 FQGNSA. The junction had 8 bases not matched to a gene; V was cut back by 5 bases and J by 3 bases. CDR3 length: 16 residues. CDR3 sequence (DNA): TGTGCCAGCAGCCCTGAACTAGCGGTGGACACCGGGGAGCTGTTTTTT. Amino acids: CASSPELAVDTGELFF.

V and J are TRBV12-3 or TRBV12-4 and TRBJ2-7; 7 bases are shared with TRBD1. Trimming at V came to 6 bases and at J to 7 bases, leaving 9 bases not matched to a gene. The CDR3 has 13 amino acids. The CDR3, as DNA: TGTGCCAGCAGCTACGGGACAGCTGTAGAGCAGTACTTC. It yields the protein CASSYGTAVEQYF.